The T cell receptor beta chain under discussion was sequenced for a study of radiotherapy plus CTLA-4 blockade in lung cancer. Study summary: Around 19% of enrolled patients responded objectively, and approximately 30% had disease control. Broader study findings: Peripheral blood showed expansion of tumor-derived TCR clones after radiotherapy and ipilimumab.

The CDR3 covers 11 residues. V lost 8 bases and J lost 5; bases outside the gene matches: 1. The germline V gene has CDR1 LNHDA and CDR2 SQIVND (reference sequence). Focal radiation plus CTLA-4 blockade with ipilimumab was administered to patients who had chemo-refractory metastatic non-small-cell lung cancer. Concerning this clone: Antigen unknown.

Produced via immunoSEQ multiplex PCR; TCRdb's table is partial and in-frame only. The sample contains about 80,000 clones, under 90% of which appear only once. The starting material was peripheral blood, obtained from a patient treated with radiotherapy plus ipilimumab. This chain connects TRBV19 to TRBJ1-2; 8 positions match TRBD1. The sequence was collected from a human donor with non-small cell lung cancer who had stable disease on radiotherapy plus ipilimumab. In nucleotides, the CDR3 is TGTGCCAGTGGGACAGGATATGGCTACACCTTC. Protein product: CASGTGYGYTF.